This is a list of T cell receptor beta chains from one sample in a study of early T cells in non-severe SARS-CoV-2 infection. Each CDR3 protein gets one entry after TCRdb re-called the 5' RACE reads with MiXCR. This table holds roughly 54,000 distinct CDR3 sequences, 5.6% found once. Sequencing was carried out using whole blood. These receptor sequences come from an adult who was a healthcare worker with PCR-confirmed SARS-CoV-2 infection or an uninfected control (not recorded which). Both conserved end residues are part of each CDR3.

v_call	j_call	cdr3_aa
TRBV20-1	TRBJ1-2	CSARAGTVYGYTF
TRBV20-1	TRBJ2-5	CSAPGQGARETQYF
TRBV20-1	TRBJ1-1	CSASKAGSGTEAFF
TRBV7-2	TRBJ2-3	CASSLGSFTDTQYF
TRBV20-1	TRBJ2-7	CSARRTGSSYEQYF
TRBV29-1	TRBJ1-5	CSVGTNFNQPQHF
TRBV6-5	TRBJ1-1	CASSSNGGTSVAFF
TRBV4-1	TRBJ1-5	CASSLHQGYSNQPQHF
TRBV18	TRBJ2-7	CASSPTGTGGLLMYF
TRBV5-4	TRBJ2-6	CASGPTLQSSGANVLTF
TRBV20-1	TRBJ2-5	CSASPDGQETQYF
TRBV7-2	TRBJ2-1	CASSGGAPLNEQFF
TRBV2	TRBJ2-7	CASSEALSAALVYEQYF
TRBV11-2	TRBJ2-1	CASSLESSPSYNEQFF
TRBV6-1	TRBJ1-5	CASSEGGGTQPQHF
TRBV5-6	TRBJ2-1	CASSSRDLSPAYNEQFF
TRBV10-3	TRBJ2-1	CAITGDYNEQFF
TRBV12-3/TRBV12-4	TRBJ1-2	CASSSQQGYGYTF
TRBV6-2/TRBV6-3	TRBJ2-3	CASSGDGMDTQYF
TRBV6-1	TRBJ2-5	CASGDLGRAQYF
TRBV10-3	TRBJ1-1	CAISAATTEAFF